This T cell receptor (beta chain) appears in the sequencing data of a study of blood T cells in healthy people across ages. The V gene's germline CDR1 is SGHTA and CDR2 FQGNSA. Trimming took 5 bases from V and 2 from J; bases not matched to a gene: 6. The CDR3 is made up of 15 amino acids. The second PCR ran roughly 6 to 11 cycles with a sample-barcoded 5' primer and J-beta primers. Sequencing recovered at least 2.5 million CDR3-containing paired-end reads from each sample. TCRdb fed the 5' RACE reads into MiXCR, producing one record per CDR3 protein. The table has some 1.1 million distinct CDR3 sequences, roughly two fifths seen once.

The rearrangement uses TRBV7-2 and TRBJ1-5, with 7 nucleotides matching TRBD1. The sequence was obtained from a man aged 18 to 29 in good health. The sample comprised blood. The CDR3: CASSPSGGRNQPQHF. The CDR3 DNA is TGTGCCAGCAGCCCTTCAGGGGGGCGCAATCAGCCCCAGCATTTT.